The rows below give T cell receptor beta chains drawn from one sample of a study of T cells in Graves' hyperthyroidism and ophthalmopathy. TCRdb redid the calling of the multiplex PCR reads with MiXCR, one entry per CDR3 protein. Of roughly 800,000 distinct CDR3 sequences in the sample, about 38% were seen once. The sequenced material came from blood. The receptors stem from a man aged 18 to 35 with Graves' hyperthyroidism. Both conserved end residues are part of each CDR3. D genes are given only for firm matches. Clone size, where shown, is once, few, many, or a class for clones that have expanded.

CDR3 protein: CSANRGLDSYEQYF
CDR3 DNA: TGCAGTGCTAATAGGGGACTAGACTCCTACGAGCAGTACTTC
J gene: TRBJ2-7
V gene: TRBV20-1
D gene: TRBD2
clone size: many

CDR3 protein: CASSPEGPIETQYF
CDR3 DNA: TGTGCCAGCAGCCCAGAGGGGCCCATAGAGACCCAGTACTTC
J gene: TRBJ2-5
V gene: TRBV7-9
D gene: .
clone size: many

CDR3 protein: CASSLAHQGAGETQYF
CDR3 DNA: TGTGCCAGCAGCTTAGCGCATCAGGGGGCGGGAGAGACCCAGTACTTC
J gene: TRBJ2-5
V gene: TRBV7-2
D gene: TRBD1
clone size: .

CDR3 protein: CSADRSGGFQETQYF
CDR3 DNA: TGCAGTGCGGACCGTTCAGGGGGCTTTCAAGAGACCCAGTACTTC
J gene: TRBJ2-5
V gene: TRBV20-1
D gene: TRBD1
clone size: .

CDR3 protein: CASSRAQGNDEQYF
CDR3 DNA: TGCGCCAGCAGCCGAGCTCAGGGGAACGACGAGCAGTACTTC
J gene: TRBJ2-7
V gene: TRBV4-1
D gene: .
clone size: .

CDR3 protein: CASSRGAVNTEAFF
CDR3 DNA: TGTGCCAGCAGCCGGGGAGCAGTGAACACTGAAGCTTTCTTT
J gene: TRBJ1-1
V gene: TRBV12-3/TRBV12-4
D gene: .
clone size: few

CDR3 protein: CASSSITGGDGYTF
CDR3 DNA: TGTGCCAGCAGCTCTATTACAGGGGGAGACGGCTACACCTTC
J gene: TRBJ1-2
V gene: TRBV7-9
D gene: TRBD1
clone size: .

CDR3 protein: CASSLAPADEAFF
CDR3 DNA: TGCGCCAGCAGCTTGGCCCCCGCCGATGAAGCTTTCTTT
J gene: TRBJ1-1
V gene: TRBV5-1
D gene: .
clone size: .

CDR3 protein: CASRPTGGRYGYTF
CDR3 DNA: TGTGCCAGCAGACCGACAGGGGGACGGTATGGCTACACCTTC
J gene: TRBJ1-2
V gene: TRBV6-5
D gene: TRBD1
clone size: .

CDR3 protein: CASSLVYSKNSNQPQHF
CDR3 DNA: TGTGCCAGCAGCTTAGTCTACAGTAAGAATAGCAATCAGCCCCAGCATTTT
J gene: TRBJ1-5
V gene: TRBV7-9
D gene: .
clone size: few

CDR3 protein: CASSLGEIQETQYF
CDR3 DNA: TGTGCCAGCAGCTTAGGCGAGATCCAAGAGACCCAGTACTTC
J gene: TRBJ2-5
V gene: TRBV7-8
D gene: .
clone size: many